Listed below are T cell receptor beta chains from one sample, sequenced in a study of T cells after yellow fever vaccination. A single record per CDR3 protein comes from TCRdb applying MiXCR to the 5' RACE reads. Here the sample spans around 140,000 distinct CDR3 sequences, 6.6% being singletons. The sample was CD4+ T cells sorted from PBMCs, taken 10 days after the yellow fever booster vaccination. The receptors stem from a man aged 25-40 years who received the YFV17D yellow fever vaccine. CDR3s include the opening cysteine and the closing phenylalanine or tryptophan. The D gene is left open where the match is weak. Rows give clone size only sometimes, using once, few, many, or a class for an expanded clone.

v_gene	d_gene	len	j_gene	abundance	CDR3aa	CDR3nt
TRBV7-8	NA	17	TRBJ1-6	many	CASSLGRSGSYNSPLHF	TGTGCCAGCAGCTTAGGACGCTCTGGCTCCTATAATTCACCCCTCCACTTT
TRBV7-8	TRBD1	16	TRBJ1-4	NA	CASSRGPGQGGEKLFF	TGTGCCAGCAGCCGGGGCCCGGGACAGGGAGGTGAAAAACTGTTTTTT
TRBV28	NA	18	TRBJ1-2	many	CASSGLQATPRLNYGYTF	TGTGCCAGCAGTGGACTACAGGCCACCCCCCGTCTGAATTATGGCTACACCTTC
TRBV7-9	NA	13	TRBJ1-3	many	CASSLEGVNTIYF	TGTGCCAGCAGCTTAGAAGGGGTAAACACCATATATTTT
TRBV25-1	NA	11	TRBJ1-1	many	CASSPGGKAFF	TGTGCCAGCAGCCCCGGGGGCAAAGCTTTCTTT
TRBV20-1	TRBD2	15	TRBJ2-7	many	CSARELAGRSYEQYF	TGCAGTGCTAGAGAACTAGCGGGCCGCTCCTACGAGCAGTACTTC
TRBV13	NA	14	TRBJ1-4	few	CASSFGRNEPELFF	TGTGCCAGCAGCTTTGGTAGGAATGAACCGGAACTGTTTTTT
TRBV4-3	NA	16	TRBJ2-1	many	CASSPGPSPENNEQFF	TGCGCCAGCAGCCCAGGTCCTAGCCCTGAAAACAATGAGCAGTTCTTC
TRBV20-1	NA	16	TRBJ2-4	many	CSALMRVSRDKNIQYF	TGCAGTGCTCTCATGAGGGTTAGCCGGGACAAAAACATTCAGTACTTC
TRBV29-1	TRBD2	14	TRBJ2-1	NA	CSHKGREGLNEQFF	TGCAGCCACAAAGGACGGGAGGGCCTCAATGAGCAGTTCTTC
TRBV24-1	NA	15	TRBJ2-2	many	CATSDQGRNTGELFF	TGTGCCACCAGTGACCAGGGGCGGAACACCGGGGAGCTGTTTTTT
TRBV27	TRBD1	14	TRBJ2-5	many	CASSPGTARETQYF	TGTGCCAGCAGCCCGGGGACAGCCCGGGAGACCCAGTACTTC
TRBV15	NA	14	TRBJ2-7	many	CATSRQGTSYEQYF	TGTGCCACCAGCAGACAGGGGACCTCCTACGAGCAGTACTTC
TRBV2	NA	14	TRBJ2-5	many	CASRPDLATETQYF	TGTGCCAGCCGTCCGGACTTGGCCACGGAGACCCAGTACTTC
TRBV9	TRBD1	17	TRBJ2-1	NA	CAISVDPSGQGYNEQFF	TGTGCCATCAGCGTAGACCCCTCGGGACAGGGTTACAATGAGCAGTTCTTC
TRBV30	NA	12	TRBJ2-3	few	CAWSVGSDTQYF	TGTGCCTGGAGTGTAGGGTCGGATACGCAGTATTTT
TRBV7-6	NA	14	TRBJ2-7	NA	CASSLDTSSHEQYF	TGTGCCAGCAGCCTCGATACTAGCTCCCACGAGCAGTACTTC
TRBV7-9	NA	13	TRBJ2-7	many	CASSYGLEYEQYF	TGTGCCAGCAGTTACGGACTTGAATACGAGCAGTACTTC
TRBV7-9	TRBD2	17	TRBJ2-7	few	CASSFGLAGEISYEQYF	TGTGCCAGCAGCTTCGGACTAGCGGGAGAAATCTCCTACGAGCAGTACTTC
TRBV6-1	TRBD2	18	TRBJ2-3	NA	CASRAGTSGRAVTDTQYF	TGTGCCAGCAGGGCCGGGACTAGCGGGAGGGCAGTCACAGATACGCAGTATTTT
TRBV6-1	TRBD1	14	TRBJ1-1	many	CASSQDRAGTEAFF	TGTGCCAGCAGTCAGGACAGGGCGGGTACTGAAGCTTTCTTT
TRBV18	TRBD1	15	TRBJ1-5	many	CASAGWEGANQPQHF	TGTGCCAGCGCCGGTTGGGAGGGGGCCAATCAGCCCCAGCATTTT
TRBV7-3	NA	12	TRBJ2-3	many	CASSRGSDTQYF	TGTGCCAGCTCCCGGGGGTCAGATACGCAGTATTTT
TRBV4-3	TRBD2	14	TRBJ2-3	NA	CASSQAGGPNTQYF	TGCGCCAGCAGCCAGGCGGGAGGGCCGAATACGCAGTATTTT
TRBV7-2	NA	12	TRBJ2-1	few	CASSLDLHEQFF	TGTGCCAGCAGCTTAGATCTCCATGAGCAGTTCTTC
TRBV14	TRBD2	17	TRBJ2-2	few	CASSQSLTGLETGELFF	TGTGCCAGCAGCCAAAGTCTTACGGGACTAGAGACCGGGGAGCTGTTTTTT
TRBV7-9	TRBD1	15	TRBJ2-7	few	CASSRQGTTSYEQYF	TGTGCCAGCAGCCGACAGGGGACAACCTCCTACGAGCAGTACTTC
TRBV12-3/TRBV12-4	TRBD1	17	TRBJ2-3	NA	CASGQGVWGRSTDTQYF	TGTGCCAGCGGACAGGGGGTTTGGGGACGAAGCACAGATACGCAGTATTTT
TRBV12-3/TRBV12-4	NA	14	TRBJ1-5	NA	CASSPDRSGQPQHF	TGTGCCAGCAGCCCTGACAGATCCGGTCAGCCCCAGCATTTT
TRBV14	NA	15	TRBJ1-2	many	CASSQESRAGYGYTF	TGTGCCAGCAGCCAAGAAAGCAGGGCGGGCTATGGCTACACCTTC
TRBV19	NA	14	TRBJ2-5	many	CASSITGFKGTQYF	TGTGCCAGTAGTATAACAGGGTTTAAGGGGACCCAGTACTTC
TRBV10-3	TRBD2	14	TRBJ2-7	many	CATSGLAGSTEQYF	TGTGCCACCTCGGGACTAGCGGGAAGCACCGAGCAGTACTTC
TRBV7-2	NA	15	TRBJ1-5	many	CASSSNTGQGQPQHF	TGTGCCAGCAGCTCAAATACAGGGCAGGGGCAGCCCCAGCATTTT
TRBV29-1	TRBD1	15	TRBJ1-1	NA	CSVPQGANVNTEAFF	TGCAGCGTGCCTCAGGGGGCGAACGTGAACACTGAAGCTTTCTTT
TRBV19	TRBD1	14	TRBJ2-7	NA	CASTSGTGAYEQYF	TGTGCCAGTACCTCCGGGACAGGGGCCTACGAGCAGTACTTC
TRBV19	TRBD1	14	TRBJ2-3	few	CASGTGPLTDTQYF	TGTGCCAGTGGGACAGGACCCCTCACAGATACGCAGTATTTT
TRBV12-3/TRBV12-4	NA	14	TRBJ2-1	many	CASSLGGRGLQQFF	TGTGCCAGCAGTTTGGGTGGCAGGGGACTTCAGCAGTTCTTC
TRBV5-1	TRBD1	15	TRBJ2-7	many	CASSPVLRQGTEQYF	TGCGCCAGCAGCCCCGTGTTAAGACAGGGTACAGAGCAGTACTTC
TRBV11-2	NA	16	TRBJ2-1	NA	CASSLSGFRRGDEQFF	TGTGCCAGCAGCTTAAGTGGATTTAGGAGGGGAGATGAGCAGTTCTTC
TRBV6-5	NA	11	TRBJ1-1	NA	CASSLNREAFF	TGTGCCAGCAGCTTAAACCGTGAAGCTTTCTTT
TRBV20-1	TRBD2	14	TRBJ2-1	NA	CSASLAGVGNEQFF	TGCAGTGCCTCACTAGCGGGCGTGGGGAATGAGCAGTTCTTC
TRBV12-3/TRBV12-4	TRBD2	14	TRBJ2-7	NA	CASSGLAGRGEQYF	TGTGCCAGCAGTGGACTAGCGGGCCGGGGAGAGCAGTACTTC
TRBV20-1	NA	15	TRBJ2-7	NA	CSARSGVDSSAKGYF	TGCAGTGCTAGATCCGGGGTGGACAGTAGCGCTAAAGGGTACTTC
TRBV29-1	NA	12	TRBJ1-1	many	CSAGLYNTEAFF	TGCAGCGCCGGCCTATATAACACTGAAGCTTTCTTT
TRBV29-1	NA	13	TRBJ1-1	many	CSASGGLDTEAFF	TGCAGCGCAAGCGGGGGGCTGGACACTGAAGCTTTCTTT
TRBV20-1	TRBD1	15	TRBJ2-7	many	CSALPRAGGSYEQYF	TGCAGTGCCTTACCGCGAGCAGGGGGCTCCTACGAGCAGTACTTC
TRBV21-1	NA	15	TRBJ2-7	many	CASSIGDRGRWEQYF	TGTGCCAGCAGCATAGGGGACAGGGGGCGTTGGGAGCAGTACTTC
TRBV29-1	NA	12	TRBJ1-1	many	CSVDSTITEAFF	TGCAGCGTTGACAGCACGATCACTGAAGCTTTCTTT